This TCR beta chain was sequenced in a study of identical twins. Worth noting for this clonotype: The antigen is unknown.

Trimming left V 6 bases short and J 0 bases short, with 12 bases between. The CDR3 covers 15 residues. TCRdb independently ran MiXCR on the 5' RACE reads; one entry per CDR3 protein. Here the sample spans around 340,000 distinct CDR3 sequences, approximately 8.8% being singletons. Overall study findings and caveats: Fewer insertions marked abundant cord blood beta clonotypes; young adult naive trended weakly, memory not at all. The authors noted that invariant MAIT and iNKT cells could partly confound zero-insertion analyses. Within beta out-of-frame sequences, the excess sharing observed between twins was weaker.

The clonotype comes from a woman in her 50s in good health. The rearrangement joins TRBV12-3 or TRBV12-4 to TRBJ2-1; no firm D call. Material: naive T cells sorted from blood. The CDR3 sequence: CASRGSSDSYNEQFF. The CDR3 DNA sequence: TGTGCCAGCAGGGGATCTTCCGACTCCTACAATGAGCAGTTCTTC.